One TCR beta chain is described in this entry. The record originates from a study of blood T cell repertoires in COVID-19. Study-wide context: Italy, Spain and the United States were the sources of the convalescent and acute COVID-19 samples.

V was shortened by 9 bases and J by 1 base, with 15 bases between the two germline ends. The CDR3 spans 14 residues. From germline, CDR1 is LNHDA and CDR2 SQIVND (reference sequence). Repertoires were generated with immunoSEQ multiplex PCR, while TCRdb's copy carries only in-frame clones and drops some. The sample records approximately 170,000 clones, approximately 79% being singletons. This receptor was obtained from a woman aged 80 or over with acute or convalescent COVID-19. Sequencing input: peripheral blood. This rearrangement joins TRBV19 to TRBJ1-1; D is undetermined. CDR3 protein: CASTVLAENTEAFF. DNA of the CDR3: TGTGCCAGCACAGTCCTAGCCGAGAACACTGAAGCTTTCTTT.